This T cell receptor beta chain was recorded in a study of blood T cell repertoires in COVID-19 (dated by TCRdb to the early 2020s). Regarding the research as a whole: Samples from collaborators originated in the United States, Italy and Spain and spanned both the acute and convalescent phases of COVID-19. The prospective study material was composed of cDNA or gDNA derived from T cells, B-cell-depleted T cells, or PBMCs. The dataset comprised deeply sampled blood TCRbeta repertoires from subjects exposed to, actively infected with, or recovered from COVID-19. The repertoires were released in a freely available public database meant as a resource for research on the immune response to SARS-CoV-2. The samples were drawn from two sources: the first 160 participants of the ongoing ImmuneRACE study, and over 1,000 subjects contributed by 6 global collaborators. Nearly every sample came with metadata listing a de-identified subject ID, COVID-19 status, age in years and sex. HLA class I and class II types, where available, came from metadata supplied by the sample provider rather than from assay-based typing.

Worth noting for this clone: No cognate antigen has been identified for it. No per-base quality is available; no much larger clone lies one base away.

One collaborating source in Seattle enrolled patients while the patients were actively infected and followed the patients over time throughout the course of disease. Each collaborating institution followed its own protocols to collect whole blood in K2EDTA tubes. For TCRbeta analysis, collaborators shipped samples in one of three forms: frozen whole blood, isolated PBMCs, or DNA extracted from either of those sample types. Overall study outcomes, separate from this receptor: The amount of clinical and demographic metadata varied by source and participant and was provided uncurated.

TCRbeta CDR3 regions were amplified from genomic DNA by means of the immunoSEQ Assay, a bias-controlled multiplex PCR. The authors' analysis ran thus. Nucleated cell counts per sample were estimated from amplification of reference gene primers within the assay. Sequence reads were collapsed and filtered to measure the absolute abundance of every unique TCRbeta CDR3 rearrangement. For each sample, productive Simpson clonality was calculated as the square root of Simpson's diversity index over productive rearrangements. Sourced from immuneACCESS, this table was stored by TCRdb with only in-frame sequences that have V and J called. A share of the clones is absent; for the studies checked, an unresolved V gene accounts for under half, and the remainder has no known explanation. V, J and clone size were drawn from that table, and D and trimming were deduced from the DNA. The sample records about 370,000 clones, around 90% of which are singletons. The ten biggest clones cover 2.5% to 3.5% of the sample.

Sequences were obtained from peripheral blood. The sequence derives from a woman aged 25 to 39 with COVID-19, enrolled during active disease.

The CDR3 sequence is CASSSGGGGYEQFF. The nucleotides read TGTGCCAGCAGTTCCGGCGGGGGGGGGTATGAGCAGTTCTTC. The rearrangement joined TRBV27 to TRBJ2-1; TRBD2 matches 9 bases in the middle. After removal of 4 bases from V and 8 bases from J, the junction retains 6 bases not matched to a gene. Taken from the germline V gene (reference sequence), the CDR1 and CDR2 loops are MNHEY and SMNVEV. From the cysteine through the phenylalanine, the CDR3 covers 14 amino acids. Only the CDR3 part of the read is kept: 42 bases, read in frame from the first base.